This T cell receptor (beta chain) appears in the sequencing data of a study of identifying expanded T cells in peripheral blood. The table came from immunoSEQ multiplex PCR; TCRdb's copy has only in-frame clones and leaves some out. The profile shows over 100,000 clones, roughly 88% of them singletons. Sequencing input: blood. This TCR derives from a person between 18 and 75 years old in good health.

The CDR3 spells CASASRDRGSYNSPLHF. DNA of the CDR3: TGTGCCAGCGCGTCCCGGGACAGGGGATCCTATAATTCACCCCTCCACTTT. The V and J genes are TRBV25-1 and TRBJ1-6; 10 nucleotides agree with TRBD1. CDR3 length equals 17 residues. In germline, CDR1 is MGHDK, CDR2 SYGVNS. V lost 8 bases and J lost 1; bases outside the gene matches: 8.